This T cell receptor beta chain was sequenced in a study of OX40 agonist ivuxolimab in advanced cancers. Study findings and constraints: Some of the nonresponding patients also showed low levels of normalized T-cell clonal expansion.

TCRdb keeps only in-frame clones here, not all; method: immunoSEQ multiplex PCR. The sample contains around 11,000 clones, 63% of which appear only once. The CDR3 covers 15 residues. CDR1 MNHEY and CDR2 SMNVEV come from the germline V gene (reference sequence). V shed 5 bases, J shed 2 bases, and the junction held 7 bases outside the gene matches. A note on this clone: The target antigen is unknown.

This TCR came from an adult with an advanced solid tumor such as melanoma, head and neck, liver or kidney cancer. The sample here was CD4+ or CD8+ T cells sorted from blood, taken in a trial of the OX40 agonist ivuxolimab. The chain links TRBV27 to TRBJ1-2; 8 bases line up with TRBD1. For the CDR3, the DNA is TGTGCCAGCAGTCCAACAGGGGGAAGCAACTATGGCTACACCTTC. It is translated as CASSPTGGSNYGYTF.